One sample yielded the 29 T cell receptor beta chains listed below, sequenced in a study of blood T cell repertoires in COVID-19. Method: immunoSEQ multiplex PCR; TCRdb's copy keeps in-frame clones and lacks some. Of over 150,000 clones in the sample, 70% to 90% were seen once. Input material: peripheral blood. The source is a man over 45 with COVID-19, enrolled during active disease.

The CDR3 region has the DNA TGCGCCAGCAGTGATCAGGGAACGGGCTACGAGCAGTACTTC. Translating it yields CASSDQGTGYEQYF. The chain has TRBV10-1 and TRBJ2-7; TRBD1 is a possible D gene (5 bases). The CDR3 is 14 residues long. Germline-derived CDR1 and CDR2 are WNHNN and SYGVQD (reference sequence). V lost 3 bases and J lost 3, with 12 bases in between.

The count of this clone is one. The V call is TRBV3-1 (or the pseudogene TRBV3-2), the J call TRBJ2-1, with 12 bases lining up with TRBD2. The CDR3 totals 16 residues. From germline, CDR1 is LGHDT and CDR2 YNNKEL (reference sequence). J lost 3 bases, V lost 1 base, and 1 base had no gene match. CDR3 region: CASSQGLAGDYNEQFF. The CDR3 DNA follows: TGTGCCAGCAGCCAAGGACTAGCGGGAGACTACAATGAGCAGTTCTTC.

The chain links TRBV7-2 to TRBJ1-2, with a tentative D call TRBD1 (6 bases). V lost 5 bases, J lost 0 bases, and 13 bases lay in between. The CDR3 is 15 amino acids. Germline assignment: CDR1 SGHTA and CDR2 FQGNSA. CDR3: CASSPQTGTNYGYTF. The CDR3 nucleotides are TGTGCCAGCAGCCCTCAGACAGGAACTAACTATGGCTACACCTTC.

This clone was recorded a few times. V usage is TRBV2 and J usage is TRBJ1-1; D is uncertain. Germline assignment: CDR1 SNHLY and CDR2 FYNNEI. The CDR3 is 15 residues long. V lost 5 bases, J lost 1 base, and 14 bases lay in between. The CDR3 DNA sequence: TGTGCCAGCAGTCAGCGTGGAGGAACGAACACTGAAGCTTTCTTT. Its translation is CASSQRGGTNTEAFF.

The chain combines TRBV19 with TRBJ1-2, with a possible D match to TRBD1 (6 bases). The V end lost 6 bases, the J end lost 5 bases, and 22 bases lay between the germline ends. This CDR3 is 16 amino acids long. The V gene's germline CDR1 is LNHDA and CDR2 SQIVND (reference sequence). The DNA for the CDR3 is TGTGCCAGTAGCAGGCACCATGTTGAACAGGGATATGGCTACACCTTC. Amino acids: CASSRHHVEQGYGYTF.

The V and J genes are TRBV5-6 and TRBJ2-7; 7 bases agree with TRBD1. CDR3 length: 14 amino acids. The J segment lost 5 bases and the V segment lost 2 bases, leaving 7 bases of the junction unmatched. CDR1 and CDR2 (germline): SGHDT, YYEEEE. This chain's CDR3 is CASSFETGSNEQYF. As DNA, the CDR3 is TGTGCCAGCAGCTTTGAGACAGGGTCCAACGAGCAGTACTTC.

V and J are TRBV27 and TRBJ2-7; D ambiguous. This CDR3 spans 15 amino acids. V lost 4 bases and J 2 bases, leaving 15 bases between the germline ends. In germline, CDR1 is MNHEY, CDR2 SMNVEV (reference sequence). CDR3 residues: CASSSKPTGTYEQYF. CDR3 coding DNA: TGTGCCAGCAGTTCCAAACCGACTGGTACCTACGAGCAGTACTTC.

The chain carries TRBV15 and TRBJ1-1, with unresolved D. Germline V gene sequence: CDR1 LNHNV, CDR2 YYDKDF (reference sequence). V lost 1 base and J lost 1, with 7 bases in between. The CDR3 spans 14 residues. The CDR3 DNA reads TGTGCCACCAGCAGAGGGGCCGAGAACACTGAAGCTTTCTTT. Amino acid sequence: CATSRGAENTEAFF.

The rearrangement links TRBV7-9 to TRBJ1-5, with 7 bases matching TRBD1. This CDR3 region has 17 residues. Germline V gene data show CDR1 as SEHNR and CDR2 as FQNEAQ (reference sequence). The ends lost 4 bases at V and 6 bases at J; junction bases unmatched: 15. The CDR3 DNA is TGTGCCAGCAGCTCGTGGGGACCGGGACAGTACCCTCAGCCCCAGCATTTT. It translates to CASSSWGPGQYPQPQHF.

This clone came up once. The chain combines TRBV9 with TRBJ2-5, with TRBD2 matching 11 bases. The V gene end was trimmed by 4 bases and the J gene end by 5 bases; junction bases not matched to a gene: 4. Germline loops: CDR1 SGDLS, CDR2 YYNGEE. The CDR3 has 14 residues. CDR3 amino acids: CASSLSGGAETQYF. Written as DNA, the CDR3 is TGTGCCAGCAGCCTTAGCGGGGGGGCGGAGACCCAGTACTTC.

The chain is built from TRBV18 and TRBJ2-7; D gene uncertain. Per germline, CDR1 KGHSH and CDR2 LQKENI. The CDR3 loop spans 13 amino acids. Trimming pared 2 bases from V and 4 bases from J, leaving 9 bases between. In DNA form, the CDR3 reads TGTGCCAGCTCACCAGTCTCGGTATACGAGCAGTACTTC. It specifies CASSPVSVYEQYF.

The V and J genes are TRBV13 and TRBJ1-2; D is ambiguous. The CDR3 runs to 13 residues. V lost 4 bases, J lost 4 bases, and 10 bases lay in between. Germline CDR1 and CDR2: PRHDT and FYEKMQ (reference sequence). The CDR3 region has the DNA TGTGCCAGCAGCTCAACAGTGTCCTATGGCTACACCTTC. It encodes CASSSTVSYGYTF.

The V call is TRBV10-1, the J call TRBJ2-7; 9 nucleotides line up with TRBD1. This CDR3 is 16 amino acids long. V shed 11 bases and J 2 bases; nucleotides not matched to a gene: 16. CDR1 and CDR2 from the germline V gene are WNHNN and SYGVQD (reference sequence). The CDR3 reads CAGAAGGDRETYEQYF. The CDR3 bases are TGCGCCGGAGCGGCCGGTGGGGACAGGGAAACCTACGAGCAGTACTTC.

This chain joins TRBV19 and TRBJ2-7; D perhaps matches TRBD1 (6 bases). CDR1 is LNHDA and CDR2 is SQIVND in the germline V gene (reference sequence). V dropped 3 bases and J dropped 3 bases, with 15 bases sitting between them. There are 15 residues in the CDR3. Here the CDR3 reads CASSIAAGAIYEQYF. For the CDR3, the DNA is TGTGCCAGTAGTATTGCGGCAGGGGCTATCTACGAGCAGTACTTC.

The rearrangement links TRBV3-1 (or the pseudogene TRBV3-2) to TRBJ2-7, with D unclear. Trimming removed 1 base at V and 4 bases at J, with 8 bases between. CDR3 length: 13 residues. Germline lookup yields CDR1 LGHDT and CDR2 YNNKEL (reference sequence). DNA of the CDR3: TGTGCCAGCAGCCAAGGGGCCCCTTACGAGCAGTACTTC. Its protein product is CASSQGAPYEQYF.

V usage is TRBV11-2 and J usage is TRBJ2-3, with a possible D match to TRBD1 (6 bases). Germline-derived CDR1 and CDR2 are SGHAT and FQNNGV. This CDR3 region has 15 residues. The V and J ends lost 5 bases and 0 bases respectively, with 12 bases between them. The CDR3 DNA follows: TGTGCCAGCAGCGGCACAGGGTCCAGCACAGATACGCAGTATTTT. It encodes CASSGTGSSTDTQYF.

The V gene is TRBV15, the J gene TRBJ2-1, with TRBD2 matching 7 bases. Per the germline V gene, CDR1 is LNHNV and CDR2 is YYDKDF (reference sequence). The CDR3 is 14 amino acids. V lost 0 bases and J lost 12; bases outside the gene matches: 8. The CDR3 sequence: CATSRDQAWGGQFF. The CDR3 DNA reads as TGTGCCACCAGCAGAGATCAGGCCTGGGGGGGGCAGTTCTTC.

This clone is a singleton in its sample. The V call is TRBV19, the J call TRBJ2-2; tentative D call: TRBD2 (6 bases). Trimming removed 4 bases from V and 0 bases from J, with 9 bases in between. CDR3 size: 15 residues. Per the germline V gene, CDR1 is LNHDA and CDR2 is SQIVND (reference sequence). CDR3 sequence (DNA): TGTGCCAGTAGTACTAGCGAATCGAACACCGGGGAGCTGTTTTTT. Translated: CASSTSESNTGELFF. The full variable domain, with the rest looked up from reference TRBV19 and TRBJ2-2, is DGGITQSPKYLFRKEGQNVTLSCEQNLNHDAMYWYRQDPGQGLRLIYYSQIVNDFQKGDIAEGYSVSREKKESFPLTVTSAQKNPTAFYLCASSTSESNTGELFFGEGSRLTVL.

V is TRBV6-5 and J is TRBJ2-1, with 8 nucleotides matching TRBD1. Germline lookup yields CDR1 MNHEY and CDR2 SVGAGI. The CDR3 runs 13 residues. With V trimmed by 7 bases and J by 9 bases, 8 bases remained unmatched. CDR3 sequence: CASTLTGASEQFF. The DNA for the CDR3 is TGTGCCAGCACCCTGACAGGGGCGTCTGAGCAGTTCTTC.

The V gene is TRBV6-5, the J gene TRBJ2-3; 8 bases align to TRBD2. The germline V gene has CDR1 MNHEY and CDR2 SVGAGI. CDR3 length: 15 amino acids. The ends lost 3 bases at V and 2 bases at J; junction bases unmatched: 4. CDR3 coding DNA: TGTGCCAGCAGTTATATCGGGAGGGCCACAGATACGCAGTATTTT. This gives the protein CASSYIGRATDTQYF.

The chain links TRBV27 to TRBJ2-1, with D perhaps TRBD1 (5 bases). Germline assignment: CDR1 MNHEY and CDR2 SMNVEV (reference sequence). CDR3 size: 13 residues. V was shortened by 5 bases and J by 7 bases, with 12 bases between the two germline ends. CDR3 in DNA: TGTGCCAGCAGTCCACAGACAGCAAATGAGCAGTTCTTC. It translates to CASSPQTANEQFF.

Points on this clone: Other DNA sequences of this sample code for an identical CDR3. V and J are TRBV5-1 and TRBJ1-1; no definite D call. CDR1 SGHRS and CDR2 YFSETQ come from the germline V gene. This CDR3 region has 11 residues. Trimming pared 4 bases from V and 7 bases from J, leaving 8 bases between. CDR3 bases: TGCGCCAGCAGCCTGGGAGATGAAGCTTTCTTT. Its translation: CASSLGDEAFF.

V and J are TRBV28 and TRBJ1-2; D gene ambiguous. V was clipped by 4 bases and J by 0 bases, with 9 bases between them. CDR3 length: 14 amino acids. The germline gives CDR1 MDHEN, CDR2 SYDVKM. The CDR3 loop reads CASSSGGPNYGYTF. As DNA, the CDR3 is TGTGCCAGCAGTTCGGGAGGACCTAACTATGGCTACACCTTC.

The CDR3 sequence is CAIAPNPRLAGENNEQFF. The CDR3 nucleotides are TGTGCCATCGCACCTAACCCTCGACTAGCGGGAGAAAACAATGAGCAGTTCTTC. The chain links TRBV10-3 to TRBJ2-1; 12 bases fit TRBD2. CDR3 length: 18 residues. Trimming cost V 8 bases and J 5 bases; bases outside gene matches: 16. Germline V gene data show CDR1 as ENHRY and CDR2 as SYGVKD.

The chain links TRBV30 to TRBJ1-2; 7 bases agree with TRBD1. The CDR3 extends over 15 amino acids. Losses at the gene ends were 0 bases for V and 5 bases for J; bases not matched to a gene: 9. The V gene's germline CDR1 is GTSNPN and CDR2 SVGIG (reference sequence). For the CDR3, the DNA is TGTGCCTGGAGTGTAGGACAGGACCTCTATTATGGCTACACCTTC. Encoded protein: CAWSVGQDLYYGYTF. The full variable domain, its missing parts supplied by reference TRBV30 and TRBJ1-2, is SQTIHQWPATLVQPVGSPLSLECTVEGTSNPNLYWYRQAAGRGLQLLFYSVGIGQISSEVPQNLSASRPQDRQFILSSKKLLLSDSGFYLCAWSVGQDLYYGYTFGSGTRLTVV.

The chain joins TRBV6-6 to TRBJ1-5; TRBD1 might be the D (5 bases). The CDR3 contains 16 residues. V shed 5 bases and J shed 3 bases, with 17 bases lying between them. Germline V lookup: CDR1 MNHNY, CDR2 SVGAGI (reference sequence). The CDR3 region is CASSRRAGHYNQPQHF. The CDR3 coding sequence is TGTGCCAGCAGTCGACGAGCAGGACATTACAATCAGCCCCAGCATTTT.

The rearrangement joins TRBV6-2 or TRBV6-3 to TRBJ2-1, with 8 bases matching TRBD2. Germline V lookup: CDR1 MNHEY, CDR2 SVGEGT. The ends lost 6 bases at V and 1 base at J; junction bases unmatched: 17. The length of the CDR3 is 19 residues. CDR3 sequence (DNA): TGTGCCAGCAGCCCCAGGGGACCGGCAGGACTAGCTTCCTACAATGAGCAGTTCTTC. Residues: CASSPRGPAGLASYNEQFF.

CDR3 in amino acids: CASSYGDTYGYTF. The CDR3 coding sequence is TGTGCCAGCAGTTACGGCGACACCTATGGCTACACCTTC. The gene calls are TRBV6-2 or TRBV6-3 and TRBJ1-2; D is uncertain. CDR1 and CDR2 (germline): MNHEY, SVGEGT. CDR3 length: 13 residues. V was pared by 2 bases and J by 4 bases, with 8 bases between.

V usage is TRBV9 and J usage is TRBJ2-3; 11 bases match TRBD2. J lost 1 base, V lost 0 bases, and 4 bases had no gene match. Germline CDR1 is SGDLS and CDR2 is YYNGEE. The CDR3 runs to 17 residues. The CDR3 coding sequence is TGTGCCAGCAGCGTAGCACTAGCGGGAGTCGGCACAGATACGCAGTATTTT. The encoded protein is CASSVALAGVGTDTQYF.